This paragraph reports one T cell receptor (beta chain). This clonotype showed up many times. No cognate antigen has been identified for it. No qualities accompany the bases; no much larger clone lies one base away. cDNA synthesis used template-switch 5'RACE with a primer carrying a 10-nucleotide random unique molecular identifier tagging each TCR transcript. Each sequencing run produced over 200 million TCR-beta sequences covering 15-18 subjects. The RNeasy kit was used for extraction of total RNA. The KAPA Real-time Library Amplification kit was used to amplify TCR-beta VDJ regions with primers for the TCR constant region and the 5'RACE anchor. A first PCR added sample indexes and Illumina adaptors, after which a second PCR increased the library yield. After Ampure bead purification, the roughly 650 bp TCR product was size-selected on a 2% E-gel SizeSelection system. Before pooling, library quality was assessed on a Bioanalyzer, concentration was determined with Qubit, and library quantification was performed with the Kapa Library Quantification kit. An Illumina HiSeq 2500 was used to sequence the libraries paired-end at 2 x 150 bp. To increase sequence diversity, roughly 24-32% phiX was spiked into each library pool. In the original analysis: The quality-filtered reads were processed with the UMI-based MiGEC pipeline, whose error correction step removed more than 80% of the raw TCR sequences. IMGT germline references were used for aligning VDJ genes, and each clonotype was defined as a unique CDR3 amino acid sequence together with its V-J genes. VDJtools evaluated clonal expansion, Shannon diversity and CDR3 relatedness (CalcPairwiseDistances, ClusterSamples); CLCbio workbench built phylogenetic trees. Clones with at least 8 unique UMIs were defined as expanded, with this threshold being based on coefficient-of-variation modelling across technical triplicates. The raw public data were reprocessed by TCRdb itself: fastp quality trimming at Q25, MiXCR clonotype calling, in-frame beta chains only. Records with the same CDR3 protein are collapsed into one entry carrying the most frequent genes and DNA. TCRdb assigned the V and J calls; the authors' analysis was not used. The sample contains some 56,000 distinct CDR3 sequences, 3% to 4.5% of them found a single time. The ten most abundant clones make up over 5.5% of the sample.

Unsorted PBMC libraries were generated from 2 million PBMCs stored in RNAlater at -80 °C until RNA extraction. The multiple sclerosis patients were enrolled in a US clinical protocol that used magnetic resonance imaging to evaluate disease progression. Peripheral blood was subjected to Ficoll-Hypaque density gradient centrifugation to isolate PBMCs, which were then cryopreserved in liquid nitrogen. The sample belongs to a study of neurological immune-mediated disorders (dated by TCRdb to the late 2010s). As for the study more broadly: Among the roughly 34 multiple sclerosis patients, relapsing-remitting MS was present in around 30 and secondary progressive MS was present in 3. The roughly 110 TCR-beta libraries covered PBMC samples along with longitudinal samples, technical triplicates, and paired sorted CD4+ and CD8+ T-cell subsets. Using UMI-based sequencing, the study compared peripheral blood TCR-beta repertoires from patients with HTLV-I-associated myelopathy (HAM/TSP), patients with multiple sclerosis, and healthy controls. Of the approximately 68 subjects in the cohort, some 15 were HAM/TSP patients, around 34 were multiple sclerosis patients, and some 20 were healthy controls.

What the research found in general, with its limitations: The MS cluster showed no association with clinical or MRI features, and the authors stated that larger cohorts are needed. The highest TCR clonal expansion was observed in HAM/TSP patients, whereas the lowest was observed in MS patients, even when compared with healthy controls. No identical CDR3 amino acid sequences were found to be shared among expanded clones across subjects, suggesting that TCR-beta repertoires were private in all groups. In phylogenetic analysis, the repertoires of 18 of 34 MS patients grouped into a cluster of related CDR3 sequences, which suggests a possible signature at the repertoire level.

Sequencing used PBMCs. This receptor was identified in a man between 60 and 75 years old with multiple sclerosis.

The CDR3 protein: CASSLAAAGSGNTIYF. The bases read TGTGCCAGCAGCTTAGCGGCGGCTGGCTCTGGAAACACCATATATTTT. This receptor chain uses TRBV7-8 and TRBJ1-3, with no confident D gene call. The germline V gene supplies CDR1 SGHVS and CDR2 FQNEAQ. V loses 0 bases of germline sequence and J loses 0 bases, and the interval between the two ends is 9 bases. The CDR3 sequence holds 16 residues, the cysteine and phenylalanine included. The read is trimmed to its CDR3 DNA, 48 bases read in frame from base 1.